One and the same sample provided the 23 T cell receptor beta chains below, sequenced in a study of CD8 T cells in Susac syndrome. After extraction with the RNeasy kit, about 0.45 to 1 ug of the RNA was reverse transcribed using random hexamers. A single record per CDR3 protein comes from TCRdb applying MiXCR to the immunoSEQ multiplex PCR reads. The table records 140,000 or so distinct CDR3 sequences, 85% to 95% of them present only once. Sequencing was performed on CD4+ T cells from PBMCs. The receptors were gathered from a human donor with multiple sclerosis.

This chain uses TRBV15 with TRBJ2-7, with unresolved D. Trimming pared 5 bases from V and 6 bases from J, leaving 11 bases between. Germline CDR1 and CDR2: LNHNV and YYDKDF (reference sequence). CDR3 length equals 12 residues. The CDR3 bases are TGTGCCACCAGCCCTGGAGTAACCGAGCAGTACTTC. Its protein product is CATSPGVTEQYF.

The J gene is TRBJ2-7, the V gene TRBV29-1; no definite D call. CDR1 is SQVTM and CDR2 is ANQGSEA in the germline V gene. Between the trimmed V and J ends, which lost 4 bases and 3 bases, there was a span of 10 bases. There are 12 residues in the CDR3. CDR3 in amino acids: CSVAGPGYEQYF. The CDR3 DNA follows: TGCAGCGTTGCCGGGCCCGGCTACGAGCAGTACTTC.

This clonotype has a handful of counts. V and J are TRBV28 and TRBJ2-7, with 7 bases aligning to TRBD1. This CDR3 spans 15 amino acids. Per the germline V gene, CDR1 is MDHEN and CDR2 is SYDVKM. J was trimmed by 4 bases and V by 3 bases; bases with no gene match: 9. The CDR3, as DNA: TGTGCCAGCAGTTTGGTCTCAGGGACAGCTTACGAGCAGTACTTC. It codes for CASSLVSGTAYEQYF.

DNA for the CDR3: TGCAGTGCTAGAGTCCCGACAGTTTCGAACACTGAAGCTTTCTTT. Protein: CSARVPTVSNTEAFF. The genes are TRBV20-1 and TRBJ1-1; D possibly corresponds to TRBD1 (5 bases). Germline V gene sequence: CDR1 DFQATT, CDR2 SNEGSKA (reference sequence). Trimming left V 1 base short and J 1 base short, with 13 bases between. This CDR3 contains 15 residues.

V is TRBV9 and J is TRBJ2-2; 12 bases fit TRBD2. Germline V gives CDR1 SGDLS, CDR2 YYNGEE. The CDR3 covers 14 residues. With V trimmed by 6 bases and J by 6 bases, 3 bases remained unmatched. CDR3 loop: CASNRLAGAGELFF. The CDR3 DNA is TGTGCCAGCAACCGACTAGCGGGGGCCGGGGAGCTGTTTTTT.

The V call is TRBV15, the J call TRBJ2-5, with D perhaps matching TRBD2 (7 bases). Germline-derived CDR1 and CDR2 are LNHNV and YYDKDF (reference sequence). The CDR3 is 16 amino acids. V dropped 0 bases and J dropped 1 base, with 12 bases sitting between them. CDR3: CATSRESGGGQETQYF. The CDR3 DNA sequence: TGTGCCACCAGCAGAGAGTCGGGGGGCGGCCAAGAGACCCAGTACTTC. Using reference TRBV15 and TRBJ2-5 for the parts outside the CDR3, the full variable domain is DAMVIQNPRYQVTQFGKPVTLSCSQTLNHNVMYWYQQKSSQAPKLLFHYYDKDFNNEADTPDNFQSRRPNTSFCFLDIRSPGLGDTAMYLCATSRESGGGQETQYFGPGTRLLVL.

The V call is TRBV20-1, the J call TRBJ2-5; 9 positions match TRBD2. The CDR3 has 14 amino acids. V shed 6 bases and J 1 base; nucleotides not matched to a gene: 6. CDR1 is DFQATT and CDR2 is SNEGSKA in the germline V gene (reference sequence). The DNA of the CDR3 is TGCAGTGCCACCCCGACTAGCGGCCAAGAGACCCAGTACTTC. It encodes CSATPTSGQETQYF.

The chain is built from TRBV20-1 and TRBJ1-6, with D possibly TRBD1 on 6 matching bases. Germline V lookup: CDR1 DFQATT, CDR2 SNEGSKA (reference sequence). Trimming cost V 6 bases and J 1 base, with 13 bases left between them. The CDR3 loop spans 15 amino acids. The CDR3 DNA reads TGCAGTGCGGGGGGGCAGCTATCCTATAATTCACCCCTCCACTTT. Amino acids: CSAGGQLSYNSPLHF.

Only one count was recorded for this clonotype. The chain carries TRBV28 and TRBJ2-1; no clear D gene. This CDR3 region has 17 residues. With 5 bases removed from V and 6 bases from J, the gap between germline ends came to 23 bases. Germline CDR1 reads MDHEN; CDR2 reads SYDVKM. The DNA for the CDR3 is TGTGCCAGCAGTCTCCGGAGATCCAGGATCCCCTCCAATGAGCAGTTCTTC. Translated: CASSLRRSRIPSNEQFF.

The rearrangement links TRBV20-1 to TRBJ2-7, with 7 bases identical to TRBD1. J gave up 0 bases and V 0 bases, and 2 bases lay outside the gene matches. Germline CDR1 is DFQATT and CDR2 is SNEGSKA (reference sequence). This CDR3 has 14 residues. The CDR3 DNA reads as TGCAGTGCTAGAGAGACAGGGTCCTCCTACGAGCAGTACTTC. It codes for CSARETGSSYEQYF.

This chain connects TRBV20-1 to TRBJ2-1; 12 nucleotides match TRBD2. This CDR3 contains 14 residues. Per the germline V gene, CDR1 is DFQATT and CDR2 is SNEGSKA (reference sequence). V shed 6 bases and J 6 bases; nucleotides not matched to a gene: 6. The DNA of the CDR3 is TGCAGTGCCCCTAGCGGGAGGGTCCCCAATGAGCAGTTCTTC. Translation gives CSAPSGRVPNEQFF.

V usage is TRBV29-1 and J usage is TRBJ2-1, with 10 nucleotides matching TRBD1. The CDR3 loop spans 11 amino acids. Germline assignment: CDR1 SQVTM and CDR2 ANQGSEA. V lost 1 base, J lost 14 bases, and 2 bases stayed unmatched. The CDR3 DNA follows: TGCAGCGTTGAAGCCGGGACAGGGGAGTTCTTC. Its protein product is CSVEAGTGEFF.

The gene calls are TRBV28 and TRBJ1-6, with TRBD1 identical over 7 bases. In germline, CDR1 is MDHEN, CDR2 SYDVKM. With 3 bases clipped from V and 7 bases from J, the junction kept 6 bases outside the gene matches. This CDR3 has 15 residues. The CDR3 nucleotides are TGTGCCAGCAGTTTCGCGACAGGGCCCAATTCACCCCTCCACTTT. It translates to CASSFATGPNSPLHF.

The chain recombines TRBV20-1 with TRBJ1-5; 8 nucleotides agree with TRBD1. Germline V gene sequence: CDR1 DFQATT, CDR2 SNEGSKA (reference sequence). The CDR3 has 15 amino acids. The J segment lost 7 bases and the V segment lost 1 base, leaving 9 bases of the junction unmatched. The CDR3, as DNA: TGCAGTGCTAGAGCGGGGACAGGCATTGGACAGCCCCAGCATTTT. Amino acid sequence: CSARAGTGIGQPQHF.

J is TRBJ2-5 and V is TRBV19; 13 bases map to TRBD2. Germline trimming cut 5 bases from V and 2 bases from J; bases unmatched to any gene: 2. Germline V gene sequence: CDR1 LNHDA, CDR2 SQIVND (reference sequence). This CDR3 is 15 amino acids long. CDR3 sequence: CASSSGLAGQETQYF. In DNA form, the CDR3 reads TGTGCCAGTAGTTCGGGACTAGCGGGGCAAGAGACCCAGTACTTC.

The chain has TRBV20-1 and TRBJ1-4, with D possibly matching TRBD1 (5 bases). The CDR3 runs to 16 residues. The V gene lost 0 bases and the J gene lost 2 bases, with 13 bases spanning the gap. Germline CDR1 and CDR2: DFQATT and SNEGSKA (reference sequence). The CDR3 nucleotides read TGCAGTGCTAGAGATTCGACGCGGGGGACTAATGAAAAACTGTTTTTT. Its protein product is CSARDSTRGTNEKLFF.

This clonotype was seen once. The CDR3 is CASSYSPVNSGIYNEQFF. CDR3 DNA sequence: TGTGCCAGCAGTTATAGCCCTGTTAATAGCGGGATATACAATGAGCAGTTCTTC. V usage is TRBV6-5 and J usage is TRBJ2-1; 8 bases line up with TRBD2. The CDR3 loop spans 18 amino acids. The junction had 14 bases not matched to a gene; V was cut back by 3 bases and J by 4 bases. Germline V lookup: CDR1 MNHEY, CDR2 SVGAGI.

With regard to this clonotype: One end of the junction varies from germline; a read error may be responsible. The V call is TRBV5-1, the J call TRBJ2-1, with D possibly TRBD2 on 6 matching bases. Germline loops: CDR1 SGHRS, CDR2 YFSETQ. The CDR3 extends over 14 amino acids. CDR3 sequence (DNA): TGTGCCAGCAGTTTGGGGGGATCCTACAATGAGCAGTTCTTC. This gives the protein CASSLGGSYNEQFF.

The chain employs TRBV5-1 and TRBJ2-7; TRBD1 matches 10 bases. CDR1 and CDR2 from the germline V gene are SGHRS and YFSETQ. The CDR3 length is 14 residues. After removal of 0 bases from V and 7 bases from J, the junction contained 4 bases not matched to a gene. CDR3 coding DNA: TGCGCCAGCAGCTTGGGGGGACAGGGGAAAGAGCAGTACTTC. Its protein is CASSLGGQGKEQYF.

This chain joins TRBV27 and TRBJ2-1; D might be TRBD2 (6 bases). CDR1 and CDR2 (germline): MNHEY, SMNVEV (reference sequence). Trimming stripped 3 bases from V and 5 bases from J, with 14 bases between. The CDR3 has 15 amino acids. CDR3 DNA: TGTGCCAGCAGTTTCTGGCGGAGGGACCACAATGAGCAGTTCTTC. Amino acid sequence: CASSFWRRDHNEQFF.

The chain recombines TRBV30 with TRBJ1-5, with D uncertain. The CDR3 is made up of 13 amino acids. Germline values: CDR1 GTSNPN, CDR2 SVGIG (reference sequence). The germline V and J ends were trimmed by 5 bases and 5 bases, with 13 bases remaining between them. The CDR3: CAWDAGRDQPQHF. CDR3 nucleotides: TGTGCCTGGGACGCGGGGAGAGATCAGCCCCAGCATTTT. Looking up the rest from reference TRBV30 and TRBJ1-5 gives the full variable domain: SQTIHQWPATLVQPVGSPLSLECTVEGTSNPNLYWYRQAAGRGLQLLFYSVGIGQISSEVPQNLSASRPQDRQFILSSKKLLLSDSGFYLCAWDAGRDQPQHFGDGTRLSIL.

The rearrangement joins TRBV28 to TRBJ2-3; D may correspond to TRBD1 or TRBD2 (6 bases each). Germline-derived CDR1 and CDR2 are MDHEN and SYDVKM. The CDR3 spans 16 residues. V dropped 2 bases and J dropped 1 base, with 13 bases sitting between them. CDR3 protein: CASSLGGPMGTDTQYF. CDR3 DNA: TGTGCCAGCAGTTTAGGGGGGCCCATGGGCACAGATACGCAGTATTTT.

The J gene is TRBJ2-7, the V gene TRBV5-6; 8 bases align to TRBD2. Germline values: CDR1 SGHDT, CDR2 YYEEEE. The V segment lost 4 bases and the J segment 5 bases; nucleotides outside the gene matches: 17. The CDR3 covers 17 residues. DNA of the CDR3: TGTGCCAGCAGCCACCCCGCGGGGACTAGTATCGGTCACGAGCAGTACTTC. Its protein product is CASSHPAGTSIGHEQYF.